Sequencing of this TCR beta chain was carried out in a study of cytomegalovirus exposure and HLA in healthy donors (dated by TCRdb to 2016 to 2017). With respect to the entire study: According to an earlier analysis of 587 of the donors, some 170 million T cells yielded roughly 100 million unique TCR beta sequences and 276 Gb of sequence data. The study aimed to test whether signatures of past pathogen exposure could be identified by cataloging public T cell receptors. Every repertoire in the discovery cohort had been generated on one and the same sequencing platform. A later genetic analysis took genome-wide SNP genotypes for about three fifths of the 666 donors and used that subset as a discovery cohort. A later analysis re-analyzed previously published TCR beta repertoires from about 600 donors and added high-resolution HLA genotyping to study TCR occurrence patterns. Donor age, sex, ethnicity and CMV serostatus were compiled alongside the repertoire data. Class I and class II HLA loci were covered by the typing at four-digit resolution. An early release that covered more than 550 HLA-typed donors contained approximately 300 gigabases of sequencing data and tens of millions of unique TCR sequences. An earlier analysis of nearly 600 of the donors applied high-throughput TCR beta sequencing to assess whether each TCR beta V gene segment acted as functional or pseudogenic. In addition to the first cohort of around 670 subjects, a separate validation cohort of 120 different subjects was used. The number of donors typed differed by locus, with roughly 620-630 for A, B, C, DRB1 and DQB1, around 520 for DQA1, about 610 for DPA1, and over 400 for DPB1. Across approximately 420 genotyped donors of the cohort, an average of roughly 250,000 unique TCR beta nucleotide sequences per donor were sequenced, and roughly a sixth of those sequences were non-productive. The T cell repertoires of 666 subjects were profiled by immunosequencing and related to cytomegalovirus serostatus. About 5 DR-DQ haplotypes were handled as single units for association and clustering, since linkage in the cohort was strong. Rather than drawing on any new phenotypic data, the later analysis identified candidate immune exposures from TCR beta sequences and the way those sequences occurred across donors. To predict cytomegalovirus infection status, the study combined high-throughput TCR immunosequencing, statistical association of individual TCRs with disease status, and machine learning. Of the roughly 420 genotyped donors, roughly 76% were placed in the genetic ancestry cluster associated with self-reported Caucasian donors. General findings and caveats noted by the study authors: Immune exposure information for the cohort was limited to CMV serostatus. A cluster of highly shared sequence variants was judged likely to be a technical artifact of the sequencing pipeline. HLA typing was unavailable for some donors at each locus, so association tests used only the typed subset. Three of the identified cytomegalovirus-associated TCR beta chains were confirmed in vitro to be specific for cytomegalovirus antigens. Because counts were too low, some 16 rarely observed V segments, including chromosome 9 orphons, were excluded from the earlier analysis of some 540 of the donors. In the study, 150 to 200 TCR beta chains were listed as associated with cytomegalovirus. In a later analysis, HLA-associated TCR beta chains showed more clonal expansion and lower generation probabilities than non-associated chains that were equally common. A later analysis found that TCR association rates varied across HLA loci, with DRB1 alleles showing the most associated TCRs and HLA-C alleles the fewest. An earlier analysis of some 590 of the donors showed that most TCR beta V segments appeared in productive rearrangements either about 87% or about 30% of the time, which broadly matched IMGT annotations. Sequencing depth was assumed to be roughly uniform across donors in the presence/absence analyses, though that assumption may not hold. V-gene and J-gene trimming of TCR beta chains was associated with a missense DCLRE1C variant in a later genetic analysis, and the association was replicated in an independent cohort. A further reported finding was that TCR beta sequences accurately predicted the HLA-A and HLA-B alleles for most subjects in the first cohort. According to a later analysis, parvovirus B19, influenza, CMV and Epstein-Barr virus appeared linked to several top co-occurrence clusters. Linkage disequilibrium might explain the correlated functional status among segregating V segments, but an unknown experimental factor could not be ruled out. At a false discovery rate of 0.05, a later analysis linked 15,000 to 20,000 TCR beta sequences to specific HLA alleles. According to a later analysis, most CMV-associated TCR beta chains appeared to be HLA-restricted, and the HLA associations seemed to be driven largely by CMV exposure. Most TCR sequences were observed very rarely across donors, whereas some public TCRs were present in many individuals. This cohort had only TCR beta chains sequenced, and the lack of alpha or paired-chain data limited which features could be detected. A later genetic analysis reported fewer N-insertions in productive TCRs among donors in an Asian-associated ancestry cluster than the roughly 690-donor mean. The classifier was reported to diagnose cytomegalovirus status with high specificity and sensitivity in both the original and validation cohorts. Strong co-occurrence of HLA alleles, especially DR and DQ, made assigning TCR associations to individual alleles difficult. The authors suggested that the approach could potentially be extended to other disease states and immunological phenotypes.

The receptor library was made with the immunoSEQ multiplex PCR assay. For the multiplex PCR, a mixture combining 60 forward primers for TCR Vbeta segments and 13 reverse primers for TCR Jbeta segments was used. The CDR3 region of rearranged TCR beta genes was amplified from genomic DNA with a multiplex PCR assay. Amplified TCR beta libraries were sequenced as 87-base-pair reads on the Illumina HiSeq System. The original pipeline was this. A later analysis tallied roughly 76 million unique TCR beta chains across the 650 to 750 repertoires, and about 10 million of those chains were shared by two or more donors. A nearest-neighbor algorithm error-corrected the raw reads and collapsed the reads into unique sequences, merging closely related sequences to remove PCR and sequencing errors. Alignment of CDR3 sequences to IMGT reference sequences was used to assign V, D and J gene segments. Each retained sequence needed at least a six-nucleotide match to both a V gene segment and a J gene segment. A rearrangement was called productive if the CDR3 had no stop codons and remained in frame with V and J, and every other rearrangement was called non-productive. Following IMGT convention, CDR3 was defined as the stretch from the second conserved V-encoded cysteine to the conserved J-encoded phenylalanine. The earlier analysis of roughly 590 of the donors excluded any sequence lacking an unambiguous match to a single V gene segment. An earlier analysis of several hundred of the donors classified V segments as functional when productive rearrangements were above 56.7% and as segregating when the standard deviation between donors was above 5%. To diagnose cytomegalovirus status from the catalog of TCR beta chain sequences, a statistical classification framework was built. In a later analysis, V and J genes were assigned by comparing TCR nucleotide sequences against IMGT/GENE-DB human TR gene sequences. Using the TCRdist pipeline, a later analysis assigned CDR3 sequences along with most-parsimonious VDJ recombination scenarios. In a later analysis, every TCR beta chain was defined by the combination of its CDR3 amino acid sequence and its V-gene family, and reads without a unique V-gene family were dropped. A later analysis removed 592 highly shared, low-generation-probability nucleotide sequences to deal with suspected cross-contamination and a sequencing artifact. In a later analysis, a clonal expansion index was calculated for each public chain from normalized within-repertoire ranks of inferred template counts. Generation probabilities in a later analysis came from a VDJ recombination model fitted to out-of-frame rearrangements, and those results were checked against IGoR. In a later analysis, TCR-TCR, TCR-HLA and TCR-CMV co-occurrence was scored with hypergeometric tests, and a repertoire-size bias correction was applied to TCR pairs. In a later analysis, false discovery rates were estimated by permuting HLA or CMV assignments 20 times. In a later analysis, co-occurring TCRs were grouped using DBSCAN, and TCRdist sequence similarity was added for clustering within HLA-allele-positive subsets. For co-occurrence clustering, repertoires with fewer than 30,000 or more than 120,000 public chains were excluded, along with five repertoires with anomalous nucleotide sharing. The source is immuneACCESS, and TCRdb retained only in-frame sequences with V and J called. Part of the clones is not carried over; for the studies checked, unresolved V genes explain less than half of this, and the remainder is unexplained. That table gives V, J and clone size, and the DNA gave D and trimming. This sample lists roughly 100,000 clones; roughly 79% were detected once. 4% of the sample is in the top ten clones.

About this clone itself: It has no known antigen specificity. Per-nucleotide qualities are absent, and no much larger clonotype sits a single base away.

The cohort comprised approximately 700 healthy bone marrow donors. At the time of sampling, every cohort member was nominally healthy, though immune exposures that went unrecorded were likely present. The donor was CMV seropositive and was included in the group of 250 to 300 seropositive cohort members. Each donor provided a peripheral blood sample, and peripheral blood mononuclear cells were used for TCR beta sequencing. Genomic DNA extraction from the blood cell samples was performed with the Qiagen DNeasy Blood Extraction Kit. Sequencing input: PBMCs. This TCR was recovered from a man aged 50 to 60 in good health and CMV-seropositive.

The CDR3: CASSQDGLLASGANVLTF. The nucleotides are TGTGCCAGCAGCCAAGATGGTCTTTTAGCGTCTGGGGCCAACGTCCTGACTTTC. The rearranged chain carries TRBV4-2 and TRBJ2-6, and perhaps TRBD2 as D gene, on 5 matching bases. V sheds 0 bases and J sheds 1 base, leaving 13 bases between their ends. Based on the germline V gene, the CDR1 and CDR2 sequences are LGHNA and YNFKEQ. The CDR3 starts with the cysteine, ends with the phenylalanine, and has 18 residues. This entry keeps only the CDR3 DNA: 54 bases, framed from base 1.